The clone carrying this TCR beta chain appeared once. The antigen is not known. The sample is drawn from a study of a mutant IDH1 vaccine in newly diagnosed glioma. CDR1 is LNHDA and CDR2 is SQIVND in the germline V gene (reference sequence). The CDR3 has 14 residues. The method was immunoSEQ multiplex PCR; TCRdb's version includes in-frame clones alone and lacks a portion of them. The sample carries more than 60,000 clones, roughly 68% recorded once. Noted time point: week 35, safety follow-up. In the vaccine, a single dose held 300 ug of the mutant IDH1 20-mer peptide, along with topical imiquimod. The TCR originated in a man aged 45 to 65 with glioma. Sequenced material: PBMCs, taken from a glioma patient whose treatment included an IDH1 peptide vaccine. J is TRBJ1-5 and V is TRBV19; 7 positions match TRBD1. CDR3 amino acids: CVTTGPDSNQPQHF. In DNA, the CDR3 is TGTGTGACGACAGGGCCGGATAGCAATCAGCCCCAGCATTTT.